This T cell receptor (beta chain) was identified in a study of CD8 T cells in ankylosing spondylitis. Regarding the study as a whole: Made up of about eight highly homologous variants, a TCR beta motif appeared characteristic of ankylosing spondylitis blood. As reported, disease-linked clones showed significant enrichment in matched ankylosing spondylitis synovial fluid.

This clonotype was seen at least ten times. The antigen remains unidentified. One entry per CDR3 protein, called by TCRdb with MiXCR from the 5' RACE reads. The sample records approximately 300,000 distinct CDR3 sequences, 6.5% to 10% being singletons. Germline V gene data show CDR1 as DFQATT and CDR2 as SNEGSKA (reference sequence). V was trimmed by 1 base and J by 1 base, leaving 9 bases between them. The CDR3 extends over 14 amino acids. The sequence was obtained from a male donor with ankylosing spondylitis. Sequencing was done on a sample of blood, either unsorted or a sorted T cell fraction (not recorded which). V usage is TRBV20-1 and J usage is TRBJ2-3; tentative D call: TRBD2 (6 bases). The chain's CDR3 is CSARASEGTDTQYF. CDR3 sequence (DNA): TGCAGTGCTAGAGCTAGCGAAGGCACAGATACGCAGTATTTT.